The clone carrying this T cell receptor (beta chain) was seen a handful of times. Using unique molecular identifiers, the investigators prepared the TCRbeta library. TCRdb re-called the PCR reads with MiXCR, one entry per CDR3 protein. This repertoire shows approximately 490,000 distinct CDR3 sequences, approximately 13% found once; its top ten account for 5% to 6%. This sample stems from a study of T-cell reconstitution after alpha-beta-depleted transplantation in children. V was clipped by 2 bases and J by 8 bases; unmatched bases: 6. Germline lookup yields CDR1 MNHEY and CDR2 SVGEGT. The CDR3 length is 14 residues.

V usage is TRBV6-2 or TRBV6-3 and J usage is TRBJ2-1, with 7 bases fitting TRBD2. The sample consisted of PBMCs from the stem cell graft donor, taken from the stem cell graft. This sequence was found in a human donor who donated a stem cell graft to a child with combined immunodeficiency. The CDR3: CASSYRGVSDEQFF. CDR3 nucleotide sequence: TGTGCCAGCAGTTACCGGGGGGTGAGCGATGAGCAGTTCTTC.